The 7 T cell receptor beta chains given below trace back to one sample, sequenced in a study of T cell repertoires in cytomegalovirus infection (dated 2019 in TCRdb). No antigens are known for them. The treatment or condition label of this sample denotes: in vitro stimulation with specific CMV peptide epitopes to enrich CMV-specific T cells. Sequencing was carried out with an Illumina HiSeq 1500. TCRdb's own reprocessing of the public reads used fastp at Q25 and MiXCR and kept productive beta chains. When rows share a CDR3 protein, they turn into one entry using the most common DNA and genes. The sample has some 900,000 distinct CDR3 sequences on record, approximately 32% of them singletons. The biggest ten clones account for 9.5% to 15% of the sample. The specimen comprised cultured CD8+ T cells from PBMCs, sampled from culture after CMV antigen stimulation. The source is a human donor in good health (CMV status not recorded). Some clones in this sample may be carry-over from other donors' samples.

The chain uses TRBV19 and TRBJ2-1, with D maybe TRBD1 (7 bases). Trimming left V 2 bases short and J 10 bases short, with 15 bases between. The CDR3 loop spans 14 amino acids. Looked up from germline, CDR1 is LNHDA and CDR2 is SQIVND (reference sequence). CDR3 coding DNA: TGTGCCAGTAGTATACAGGGGGGTGCAATGGAGCAGTTCTTC. The encoded protein is CASSIQGGAMEQFF.

The chain joins TRBV6-5 to TRBJ1-1, with D unclear. This CDR3 has 15 amino acids. Trimming left V 4 bases short and J 2 bases short, with 14 bases between. Germline V CDR1 and CDR2: MNHEY, SVGAGI. The CDR3 spells CASSFARLLNTEAFF. CDR3 sequence (DNA): TGTGCCAGCAGTTTTGCCAGGCTCCTCAACACTGAAGCTTTCTTT.

The CDR3 sequence: CASSPLSQTGLYEQYF. CDR3 in DNA: TGTGCCAGCAGTCCCCTATCCCAGACAGGGTTGTACGAGCAGTACTTC. The chain carries TRBV12-3 or TRBV12-4 and TRBJ2-7; 7 bases are a match to TRBD1. With V trimmed by 5 bases and J by 4 bases, 14 bases remained unmatched. The CDR3 has 16 amino acids.

In this sample, this clonotype turned up a few times. The chain joins TRBV24-1 to TRBJ2-3; 7 bases line up with TRBD1. Germline V gene data show CDR1 as KGHDR and CDR2 as SFDVKD. The trim removed 4 bases at V and 9 bases at J, leaving 3 bases unmatched. The CDR3 contains 12 residues. CDR3 residues: CATSENRGTQYF. The CDR3 nucleotides read TGTGCCACCAGTGAGAACAGGGGAACGCAGTATTTT.

The rearrangement uses TRBV12-3 or TRBV12-4 and TRBJ2-7; D remains ambiguous. V lost 3 bases and J 7 bases, leaving 7 bases between the germline ends. The CDR3 loop spans 11 amino acids. The CDR3 coding sequence is TGTGCCAGCAGTTTTCTGGGAGAGCAGTACTTC. This encodes CASSFLGEQYF.

This clonotype was seen a handful of times. V usage is TRBV7-9 and J usage is TRBJ1-1; D perhaps matches TRBD1 (5 bases). In germline, CDR1 is SEHNR, CDR2 FQNEAQ (reference sequence). V was clipped by 5 bases and J by 11 bases, with 18 bases between them. The length of the CDR3 is 13 residues. The CDR3 loop reads CASSLSSGQGAFF. In DNA form, the CDR3 reads TGTGCCAGCAGCCTTTCGAGCGGACAAGGGGCTTTCTTT.

This rearrangement joins TRBV19 to TRBJ2-1; D might be TRBD1 or TRBD2, each matching 5 bases. The length of the CDR3 is 15 residues. V lost 7 bases and J lost 0, with 13 bases in between. CDR1 LNHDA and CDR2 SQIVND come from the germline V gene (reference sequence). The CDR3 coding sequence is TGTGCCAGTACGGACGGGGCGAGCTCCTACAATGAGCAGTTCTTC. It is translated as CASTDGASSYNEQFF.